This T cell receptor (beta chain) was identified during a study of PD-1 blockade in mismatch repair-deficient tumors. On the study more broadly: Patients had around 11 mismatch repair-deficient cancer types, all previously treated and progressing.

Method: immunoSEQ multiplex PCR; TCRdb's copy keeps in-frame clones and lacks some. The table shows about 68,000 clones, with almost 80% occurring only once. General study results and limits: After pembrolizumab, tumor-resident clones rose rapidly, then generally contracted before radiologic responses.

Remarks on this clone: Its antigen is not known.

The TCR-sequenced patients were three responders to pembrolizumab. This sequence was found in an adult with mismatch repair-deficient cancer. The sample here was peripheral blood, taken 2 weeks after starting pembrolizumab.

The CDR3 region has the DNA TGCAGCGTTGAAACCCCAGAAATTTCCTACGAGCAGTACTTC. Its translation is CSVETPEISYEQYF. This rearrangement joins TRBV29-1 to TRBJ2-7; D is unresolved. Germline loops: CDR1 SQVTM, CDR2 ANQGSEA. The CDR3 length is 14 residues. V shed 2 bases and J shed 1 base, with 12 bases lying between them.